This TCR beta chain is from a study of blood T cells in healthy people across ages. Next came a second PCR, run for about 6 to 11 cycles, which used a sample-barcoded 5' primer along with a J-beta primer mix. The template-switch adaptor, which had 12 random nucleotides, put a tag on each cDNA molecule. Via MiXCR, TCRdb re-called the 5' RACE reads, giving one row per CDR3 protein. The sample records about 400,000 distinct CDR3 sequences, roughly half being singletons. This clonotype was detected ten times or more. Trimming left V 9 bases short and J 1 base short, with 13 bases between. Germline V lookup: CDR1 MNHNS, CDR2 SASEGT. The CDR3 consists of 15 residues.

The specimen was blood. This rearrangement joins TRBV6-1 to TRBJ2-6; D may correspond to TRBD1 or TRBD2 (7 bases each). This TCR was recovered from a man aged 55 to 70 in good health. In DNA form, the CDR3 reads TGTGCCAGTCGACAGGGAGGGTCTGGGGCCAACGTCCTGACTTTC. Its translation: CASRQGGSGANVLTF.